A selection of T cell receptor beta chains follows, all from one sample in a study of early T cells in non-severe SARS-CoV-2 infection. TCRdb fed the 5' RACE reads into MiXCR, producing one record per CDR3 protein. The sample carries fewer than 85,000 distinct CDR3 sequences, roughly 14% recorded once. This specimen was whole blood, taken at baseline. These receptors were collected from an adult who was a healthcare worker with PCR-confirmed SARS-CoV-2 infection or an uninfected control (not recorded which). The CDR3 runs from the conserved cysteine through the conserved F or W. D genes are given only for firm matches. Not all rows give a size; the values are once, few, many and, for expanded clones, a class.

V gene: TRBV12-3/TRBV12-4
J gene: TRBJ2-3
clone size: NA
CDR3 length: 15
D gene: NA
CDR3 protein: CASRDARDNTDTQYF
CDR3 DNA: TGTGCCAGCCGGGATGCGAGGGATAACACAGATACGCAGTATTTT

V gene: TRBV28
J gene: TRBJ2-7
clone size: many
CDR3 length: 14
D gene: TRBD1
CDR3 protein: CASSSPGQVNEQYF
CDR3 DNA: TGTGCCAGCAGTTCACCGGGACAGGTGAACGAGCAGTACTTC

V gene: TRBV3-1
J gene: TRBJ2-7
clone size: NA
CDR3 length: 15
D gene: NA
CDR3 protein: CASSPPTPPHYEQYF
CDR3 DNA: TGTGCCAGCAGCCCCCCTACCCCACCCCACTACGAGCAGTACTTC

V gene: TRBV11-1
J gene: TRBJ2-3
clone size: many
CDR3 length: 15
D gene: TRBD2
CDR3 protein: CASSSSSGPSDTQYF
CDR3 DNA: TGTGCCAGCAGCTCCTCTAGCGGACCTTCAGATACGCAGTATTTT

V gene: TRBV11-2
J gene: TRBJ2-2
clone size: NA
CDR3 length: 17
D gene: TRBD1
CDR3 protein: CASTYYTGQLNTGELFF
CDR3 DNA: TGTGCCAGCACCTATTATACGGGACAGCTGAACACCGGGGAGCTGTTTTTT

V gene: TRBV27
J gene: TRBJ2-5
clone size: many
CDR3 length: 14
D gene: NA
CDR3 protein: CASSFGGYQETQYF
CDR3 DNA: TGTGCCAGCAGTTTCGGCGGCTACCAAGAGACCCAGTACTTC

V gene: TRBV20-1
J gene: TRBJ2-3
clone size: NA
CDR3 length: 13
D gene: NA
CDR3 protein: CSATPGVPDTQYF
CDR3 DNA: TGCAGTGCTACCCCGGGAGTACCAGATACGCAGTATTTT

V gene: TRBV20-1
J gene: TRBJ2-5
clone size: many
CDR3 length: 13
D gene: TRBD2
CDR3 protein: CSKSAGEEETQYF
CDR3 DNA: TGCAGTAAAAGTGCGGGGGAAGAAGAGACCCAGTACTTC

V gene: TRBV28
J gene: TRBJ1-1
clone size: few
CDR3 length: 15
D gene: NA
CDR3 protein: CASSGPPQMNTEAFF
CDR3 DNA: TGTGCCAGCAGTGGACCTCCCCAAATGAACACTGAAGCTTTCTTT

V gene: TRBV2
J gene: TRBJ2-1
clone size: few
CDR3 length: 14
D gene: NA
CDR3 protein: CASRPEPRGDEQFF
CDR3 DNA: TGTGCCAGCAGGCCCGAGCCCCGAGGAGATGAGCAGTTCTTC

V gene: TRBV14
J gene: TRBJ1-6
clone size: many
CDR3 length: 13
D gene: NA
CDR3 protein: CASSQAGNSPLHF
CDR3 DNA: TGTGCCAGCAGCCAAGCGGGCAATTCACCCCTCCACTTT

V gene: TRBV7-3
J gene: TRBJ2-2
clone size: NA
CDR3 length: 12
D gene: NA
CDR3 protein: CASSIAGAELFF
CDR3 DNA: TGTGCCAGCAGTATCGCCGGAGCGGAGCTGTTTTTT

V gene: TRBV4-2
J gene: TRBJ1-2
clone size: NA
CDR3 length: 15
D gene: NA
CDR3 protein: CASSQDLEAFYGYTF
CDR3 DNA: TGTGCCAGCAGCCAAGATTTAGAAGCGTTCTATGGCTACACCTTC

V gene: TRBV5-1
J gene: TRBJ2-5
clone size: NA
CDR3 length: 16
D gene: TRBD2
CDR3 protein: CASSLSPGGKSGTQYF
CDR3 DNA: TGCGCCAGCAGCTTGTCCCCGGGGGGGAAGTCTGGGACCCAGTACTTC

V gene: TRBV27
J gene: TRBJ2-7
clone size: many
CDR3 length: 14
D gene: NA
CDR3 protein: CASSSYSSFYEQYF
CDR3 DNA: TGTGCCAGCAGTTCCTACAGCAGCTTCTACGAGCAGTACTTC

V gene: TRBV6-6
J gene: TRBJ1-5
clone size: few
CDR3 length: 14
D gene: NA
CDR3 protein: CASAAGFSNQPQHF
CDR3 DNA: TGTGCCAGTGCGGCAGGGTTCAGCAATCAGCCCCAGCATTTT

V gene: TRBV19
J gene: TRBJ2-1
clone size: NA
CDR3 length: 15
D gene: TRBD2
CDR3 protein: CASSPKAGGPTEQFF
CDR3 DNA: TGTGCCAGTAGTCCCAAAGCGGGAGGTCCCACCGAGCAGTTCTTC

V gene: TRBV30
J gene: TRBJ2-4
clone size: many
CDR3 length: 13
D gene: NA
CDR3 protein: CAWMIPAKNIQYF
CDR3 DNA: TGTGCCTGGATGATTCCTGCCAAAAACATTCAGTACTTC

V gene: TRBV7-2
J gene: TRBJ2-7
clone size: NA
CDR3 length: 15
D gene: TRBD2
CDR3 protein: CASSLGSGSPYEQYF
CDR3 DNA: TGTGCCAGCAGCTTAGGGAGCGGGAGTCCCTACGAGCAGTACTTC

V gene: TRBV5-1
J gene: TRBJ2-2
clone size: few
CDR3 length: 13
D gene: NA
CDR3 protein: CASSSLATGELFF
CDR3 DNA: TGCGCCAGCAGCTCCTTAGCGACCGGGGAGCTGTTTTTT

V gene: TRBV18
J gene: TRBJ2-7
clone size: NA
CDR3 length: 13
D gene: NA
CDR3 protein: CASSPAQGYEQYF
CDR3 DNA: TGTGCCAGCTCACCAGCTCAGGGGTACGAGCAGTACTTC

V gene: TRBV18
J gene: TRBJ2-7
clone size: NA
CDR3 length: 18
D gene: TRBD2
CDR3 protein: CASSPRGNLAEVSYEQYF
CDR3 DNA: TGTGCCAGCTCACCAAGGGGTAATCTAGCGGAGGTCTCCTACGAGCAGTACTTC

V gene: TRBV10-1
J gene: TRBJ2-7
clone size: NA
CDR3 length: 15
D gene: NA
CDR3 protein: CASSARTARSYEQYF
CDR3 DNA: TGCGCCAGCAGTGCCCGGACAGCTCGCTCCTACGAGCAGTACTTC

V gene: TRBV20-1
J gene: TRBJ2-1
clone size: NA
CDR3 length: 15
D gene: TRBD2
CDR3 protein: CSAPLWGEGRNEQFF
CDR3 DNA: TGCAGTGCCCCCCTATGGGGGGAGGGGAGGAATGAGCAGTTCTTC

V gene: TRBV9
J gene: TRBJ2-2
clone size: few
CDR3 length: 15
D gene: TRBD1
CDR3 protein: CASSGGQENTGELFF
CDR3 DNA: TGTGCCAGCAGCGGCGGACAGGAAAACACCGGGGAGCTGTTTTTT

V gene: TRBV20-1
J gene: TRBJ2-7
clone size: few
CDR3 length: 13
D gene: NA
CDR3 protein: CSASDSHSYEQYF
CDR3 DNA: TGCAGTGCTAGTGACAGTCACTCCTACGAGCAGTACTTC

V gene: TRBV5-1
J gene: TRBJ1-6
clone size: many
CDR3 length: 17
D gene: TRBD1
CDR3 protein: CASSWGRQGGPNSPLHF
CDR3 DNA: TGCGCCAGCAGCTGGGGGCGACAGGGGGGCCCCAATTCACCCCTCCACTTT

V gene: TRBV28
J gene: TRBJ2-1
clone size: NA
CDR3 length: 14
D gene: TRBD2
CDR3 protein: CASTGAGGPREQFF
CDR3 DNA: TGTGCCAGCACAGGGGCGGGAGGGCCGCGTGAGCAGTTCTTC

V gene: TRBV29-1
J gene: TRBJ2-5
clone size: few
CDR3 length: 12
D gene: NA
CDR3 protein: CSVEDIGETQYF
CDR3 DNA: TGCAGCGTTGAAGACATAGGAGAGACCCAGTACTTC

V gene: TRBV7-9
J gene: TRBJ2-2
clone size: few
CDR3 length: 12
D gene: NA
CDR3 protein: CASSLDVGELFF
CDR3 DNA: TGTGCCAGCAGCTTAGATGTGGGGGAGCTGTTTTTT

V gene: TRBV2
J gene: TRBJ2-6
clone size: NA
CDR3 length: 15
D gene: TRBD1
CDR3 protein: CASSPTGAGANVLTF
CDR3 DNA: TGTGCCAGCAGTCCGACAGGGGCTGGGGCCAACGTCCTGACTTTC

V gene: TRBV7-9
J gene: TRBJ1-4
clone size: NA
CDR3 length: 17
D gene: NA
CDR3 protein: CASSPPTGPATNEKLFF
CDR3 DNA: TGTGCCAGCAGCCCCCCGACAGGCCCTGCAACTAATGAAAAACTGTTTTTT

V gene: TRBV28
J gene: TRBJ2-7
clone size: few
CDR3 length: 14
D gene: NA
CDR3 protein: CASLGGHPPYEQYF
CDR3 DNA: TGTGCCAGTCTAGGGGGACACCCTCCCTACGAGCAGTACTTC

V gene: TRBV12-3/TRBV12-4
J gene: TRBJ2-5
clone size: NA
CDR3 length: 11
D gene: NA
CDR3 protein: CASIREETQYF
CDR3 DNA: TGTGCCAGCATCAGGGAGGAGACCCAGTACTTC